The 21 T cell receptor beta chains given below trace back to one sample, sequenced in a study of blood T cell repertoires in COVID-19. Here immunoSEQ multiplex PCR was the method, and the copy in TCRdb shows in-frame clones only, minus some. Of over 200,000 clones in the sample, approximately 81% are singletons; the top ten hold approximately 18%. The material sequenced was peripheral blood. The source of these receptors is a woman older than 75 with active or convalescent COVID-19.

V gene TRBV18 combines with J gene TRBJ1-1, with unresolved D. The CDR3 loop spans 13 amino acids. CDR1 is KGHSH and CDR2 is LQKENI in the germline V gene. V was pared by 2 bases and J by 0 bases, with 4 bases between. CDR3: CASSPVVNTEAFF. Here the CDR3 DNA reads TGTGCCAGCTCACCAGTCGTGAACACTGAAGCTTTCTTT.

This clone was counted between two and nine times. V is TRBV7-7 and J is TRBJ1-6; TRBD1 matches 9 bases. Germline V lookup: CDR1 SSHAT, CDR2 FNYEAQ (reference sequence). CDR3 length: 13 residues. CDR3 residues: CAGDRERYSPLHF. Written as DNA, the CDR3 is TGTGCTGGGGACAGGGAGCGGTATTCACCCCTCCACTTT.

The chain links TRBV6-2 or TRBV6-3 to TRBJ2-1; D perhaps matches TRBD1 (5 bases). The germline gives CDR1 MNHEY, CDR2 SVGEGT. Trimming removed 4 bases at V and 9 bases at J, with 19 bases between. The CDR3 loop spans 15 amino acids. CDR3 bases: TGTGCCAGCAGTTCGTTCCCAGGCTCAAGGGGTGAGCAGTTCTTC. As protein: CASSSFPGSRGEQFF.

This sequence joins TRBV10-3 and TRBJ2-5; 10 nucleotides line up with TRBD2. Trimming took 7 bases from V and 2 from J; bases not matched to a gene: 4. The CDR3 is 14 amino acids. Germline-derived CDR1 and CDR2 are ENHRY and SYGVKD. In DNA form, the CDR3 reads TGTGCCATCAAAGGTAGCGGGGGGCAAGAGACCCAGTACTTC. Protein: CAIKGSGGQETQYF.

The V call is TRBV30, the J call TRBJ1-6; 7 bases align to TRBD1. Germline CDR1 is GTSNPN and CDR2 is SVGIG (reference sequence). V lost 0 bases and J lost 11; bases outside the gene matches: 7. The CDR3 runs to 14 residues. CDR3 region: CAWSVPGQNPPLHF. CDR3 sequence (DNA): TGTGCCTGGAGTGTTCCGGGACAGAATCCACCCCTCCACTTT.

For the CDR3, the DNA is TGTGCCAGCAGCTTATCTTCCCGGGGGGGCTTCCACGAGCAGTACTTC. Residues: CASSLSSRGGFHEQYF. V gene TRBV7-9 combines with J gene TRBJ2-7; TRBD2 agrees at 8 bases. Germline V gene sequence: CDR1 SEHNR, CDR2 FQNEAQ (reference sequence). The CDR3 runs 16 residues. The J segment lost 5 bases and the V segment lost 2 bases, leaving 11 bases of the junction unmatched.

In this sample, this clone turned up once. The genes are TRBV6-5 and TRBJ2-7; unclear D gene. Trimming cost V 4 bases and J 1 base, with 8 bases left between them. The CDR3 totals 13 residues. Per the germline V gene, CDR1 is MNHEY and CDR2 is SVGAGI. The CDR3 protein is CASSLVRSYEQYF. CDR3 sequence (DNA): TGTGCCAGCAGTTTGGTCAGGTCCTACGAGCAGTACTTC.

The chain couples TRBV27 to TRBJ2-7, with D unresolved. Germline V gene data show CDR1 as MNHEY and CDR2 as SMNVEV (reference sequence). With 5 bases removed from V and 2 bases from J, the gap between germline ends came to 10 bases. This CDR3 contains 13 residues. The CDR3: CASSPSLPYEQYF. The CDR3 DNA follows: TGTGCCAGCAGTCCCAGTCTTCCCTACGAGCAGTACTTC.

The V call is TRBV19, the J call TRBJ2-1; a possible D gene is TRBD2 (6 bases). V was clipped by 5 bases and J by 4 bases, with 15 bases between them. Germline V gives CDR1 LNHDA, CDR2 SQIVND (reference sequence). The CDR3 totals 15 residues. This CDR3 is CASSLGGGRYNEQFF. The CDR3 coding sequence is TGTGCCAGTAGTCTAGGTGGAGGGCGATACAATGAGCAGTTCTTC.

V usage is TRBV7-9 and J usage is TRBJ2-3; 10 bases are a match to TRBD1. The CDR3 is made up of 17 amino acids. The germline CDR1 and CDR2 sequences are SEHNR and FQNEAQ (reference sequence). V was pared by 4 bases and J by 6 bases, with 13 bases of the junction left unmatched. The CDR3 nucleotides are TGTGCCAGCAGCTCCCCCCCGGGACAGGGGATAGCGGATACGCAGTATTTT. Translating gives CASSSPPGQGIADTQYF.

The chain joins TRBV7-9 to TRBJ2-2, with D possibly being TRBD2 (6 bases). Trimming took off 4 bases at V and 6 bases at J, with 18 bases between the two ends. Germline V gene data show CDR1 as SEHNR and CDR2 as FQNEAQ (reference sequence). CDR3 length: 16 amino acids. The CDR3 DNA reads TGTGCCAGCAGCTACCCCTTTCGATGGGAGGCCGGGGAGCTGTTTTTT. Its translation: CASSYPFRWEAGELFF. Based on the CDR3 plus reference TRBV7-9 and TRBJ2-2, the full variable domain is DTGVSQNPRHKITKRGQNVTFRCDPISEHNRLYWYRQTLGQGPEFLTYFQNEAQLEKSRLLSDRFSAERPKGSFSTLEIQRTEQGDSAMYLCASSYPFRWEAGELFFGEGSRLTVL.

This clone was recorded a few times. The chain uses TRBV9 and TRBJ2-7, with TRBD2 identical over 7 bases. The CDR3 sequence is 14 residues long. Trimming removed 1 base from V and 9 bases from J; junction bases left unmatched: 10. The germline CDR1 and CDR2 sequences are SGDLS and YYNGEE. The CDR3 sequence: CASSVRDYPSGQYF. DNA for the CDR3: TGTGCCAGCAGCGTACGGGACTACCCGAGCGGGCAGTACTTC.

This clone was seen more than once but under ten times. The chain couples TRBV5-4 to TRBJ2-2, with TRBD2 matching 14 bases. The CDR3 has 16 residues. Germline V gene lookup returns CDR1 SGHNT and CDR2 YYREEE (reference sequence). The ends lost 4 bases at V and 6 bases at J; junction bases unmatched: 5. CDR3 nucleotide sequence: TGTGCCAGCAGCCAGGGACTAGCGGGAGATTCCGGGGAGCTGTTTTTT. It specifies CASSQGLAGDSGELFF. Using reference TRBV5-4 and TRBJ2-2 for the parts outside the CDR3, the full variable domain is ETGVTQSPTHLIKTRGQQVTLRCSSQSGHNTVSWYQQALGQGPQFIFQYYREEENGRGNFPPRFSGLQFPNYSSELNVNALELDDSALYLCASSQGLAGDSGELFFGEGSRLTVL.

The CDR3 sequence is CASRKGLAGVSQETQYF. DNA for the CDR3: TGTGCCAGCAGAAAGGGACTAGCGGGGGTATCGCAAGAGACCCAGTACTTC. The rearrangement uses TRBV28 and TRBJ2-5; 14 bases map to TRBD2. Germline values: CDR1 MDHEN, CDR2 SYDVKM. The CDR3 covers 17 residues. The V and J ends lost 6 bases and 2 bases, in that order; junction bases with no gene match: 8.

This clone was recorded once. CDR3 protein: CASSPGRKTGGDGYTF. In nucleotides, the CDR3 is TGTGCCAGCTCCCCTGGTCGGAAGACAGGGGGCGATGGCTACACCTTC. The chain links TRBV18 to TRBJ1-2; 10 bases line up with TRBD1. This CDR3 is built from 16 residues. The V gene's germline CDR1 is KGHSH and CDR2 LQKENI. The ends lost 6 bases at V and 6 bases at J; junction bases unmatched: 13. Using reference TRBV18 and TRBJ1-2 for the parts outside the CDR3, the full variable domain is NAGVMQNPRHLVRRRGQEARLRCSPMKGHSHVYWYRQLPEEGLKFMVYLQKENIIDESGMPKERFSAEFPKEGPSILRIQQVVRGDSAAYFCASSPGRKTGGDGYTFGSGTRLTVV.

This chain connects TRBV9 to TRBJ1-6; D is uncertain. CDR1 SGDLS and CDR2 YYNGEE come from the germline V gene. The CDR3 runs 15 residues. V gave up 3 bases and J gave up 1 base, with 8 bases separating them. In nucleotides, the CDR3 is TGTGCCAGCAGCGCGAGTAGTTCCTATAATTCACCCCTCCACTTT. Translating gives CASSASSSYNSPLHF.

CDR3 in amino acids: CASSQDRGIWGEQFF. The CDR3 region has the DNA TGTGCCAGCAGCCAGGACCGGGGGATCTGGGGTGAGCAGTTCTTC. The rearrangement links TRBV7-8 to TRBJ2-1; possibly TRBD2 for D (6 bases). V lost 5 bases and J lost 9, with 20 bases in between. This CDR3 is built from 15 residues. CDR1 and CDR2 from the germline V gene are SGHVS and FQNEAQ.

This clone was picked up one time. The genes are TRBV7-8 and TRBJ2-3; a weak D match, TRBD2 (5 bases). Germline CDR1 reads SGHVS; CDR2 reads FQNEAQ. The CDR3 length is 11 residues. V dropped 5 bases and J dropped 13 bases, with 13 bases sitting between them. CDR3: CASSPGIHKYF. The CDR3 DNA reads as TGTGCCAGCAGCCCGGGAATCCACAAGTATTTT.

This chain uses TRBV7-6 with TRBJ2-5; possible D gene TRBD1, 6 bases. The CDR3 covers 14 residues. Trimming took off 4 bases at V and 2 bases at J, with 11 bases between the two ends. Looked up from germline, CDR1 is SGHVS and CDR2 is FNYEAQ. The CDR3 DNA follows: TGTGCCAGCAGCTATACAGGGAAACAAGAGACCCAGTACTTC. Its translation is CASSYTGKQETQYF.

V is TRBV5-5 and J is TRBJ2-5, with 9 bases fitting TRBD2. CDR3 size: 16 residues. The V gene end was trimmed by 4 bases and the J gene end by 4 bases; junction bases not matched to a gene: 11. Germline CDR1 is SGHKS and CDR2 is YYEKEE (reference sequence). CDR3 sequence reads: CASSGLIAGVLETQYF. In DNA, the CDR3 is TGTGCCAGCAGCGGACTAATAGCGGGAGTGTTAGAGACCCAGTACTTC.

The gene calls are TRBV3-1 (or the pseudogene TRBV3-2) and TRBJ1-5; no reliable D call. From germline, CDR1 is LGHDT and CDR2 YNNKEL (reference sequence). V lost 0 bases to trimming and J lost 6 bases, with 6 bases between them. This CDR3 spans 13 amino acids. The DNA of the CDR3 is TGTGCCAGCAGCCAAGATCTTCGTCAGCCCCAGCATTTT. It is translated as CASSQDLRQPQHF.